In its sample, the clone carrying this T cell receptor (beta chain) was seen a few times. The antigen remains undetermined. The sample comes from a study of T-cell reconstitution after alpha-beta-depleted transplantation in children. Study outcomes and limitations: From newly produced T cells came most of the T-cell counts and diversity one year after transplant. Reportedly, roughly two months post-transplant, alpha-beta T cells arose from several hundred expanded graft clones. Elevated TCRbeta diversity at day 60 was traced, in some patients, to surviving recipient T cells and thymic progenitors.

Germline CDR1 is GTSNPN and CDR2 is SVGIG (reference sequence). V was pared by 3 bases and J by 1 base, with 11 bases of the junction left unmatched. There are 16 residues in the CDR3. The library targeted TCRbeta and was prepared with unique molecular identifiers. TCRdb recomputed calls from the PCR reads with MiXCR, one row per CDR3 protein. The data show some 840,000 distinct CDR3 sequences, with 16% seen just once and about 4.6% held by the top ten. The chain has TRBV30 and TRBJ2-5; the match to TRBD1 covers 7 bases. The starting material was PBMCs, mostly from graft donor cells, obtained 360 days after TCRalphabeta/CD19-depleted stem cell transplant. The TCR sequence derives from a male patient under 18 who had a stem cell transplant for acute lymphoblastic leukemia, so the T cells may come from the graft donor. The CDR3 nucleotides are TGTGCCTGGAGAGGGGGCTCCCAGGGTACCCAAGAGACCCAGTACTTC. This codes for CAWRGGSQGTQETQYF.